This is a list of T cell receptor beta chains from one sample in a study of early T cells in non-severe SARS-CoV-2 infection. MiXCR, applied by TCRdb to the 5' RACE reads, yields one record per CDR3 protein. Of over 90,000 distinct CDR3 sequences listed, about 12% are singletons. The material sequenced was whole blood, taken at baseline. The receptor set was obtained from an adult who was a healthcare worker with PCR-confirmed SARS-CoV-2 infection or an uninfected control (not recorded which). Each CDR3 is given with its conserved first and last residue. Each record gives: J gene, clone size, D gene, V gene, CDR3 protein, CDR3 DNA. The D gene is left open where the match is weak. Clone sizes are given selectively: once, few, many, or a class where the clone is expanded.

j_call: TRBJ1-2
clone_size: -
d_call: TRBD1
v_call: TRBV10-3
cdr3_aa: CATGQGAGGYTF
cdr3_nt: TGTGCCACGGGACAGGGGGCGGGCGGCTACACCTTC

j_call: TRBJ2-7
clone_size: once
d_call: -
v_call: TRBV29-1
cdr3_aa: CSARGTHEQYF
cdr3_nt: TGCAGCGCTAGAGGGACCCACGAGCAGTACTTC

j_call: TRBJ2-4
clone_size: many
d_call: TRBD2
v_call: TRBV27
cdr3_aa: CASSGRAGNIQYF
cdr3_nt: TGTGCCAGTAGCGGGAGGGCCGGGAACATTCAGTACTTC

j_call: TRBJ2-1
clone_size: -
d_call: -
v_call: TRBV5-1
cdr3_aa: CASSLTGLSYNEQFF
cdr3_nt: TGCGCCAGCAGCTTGACAGGGCTCTCCTACAATGAGCAGTTCTTC

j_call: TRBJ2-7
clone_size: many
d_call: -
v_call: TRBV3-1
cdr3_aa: CASSQVGDEQYF
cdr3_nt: TGTGCCAGCAGCCAAGTGGGTGACGAGCAGTACTTC

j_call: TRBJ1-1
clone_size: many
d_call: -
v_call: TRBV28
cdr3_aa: CATKTSAAGLMNTEAFF
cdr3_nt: TGTGCCACAAAAACGTCGGCGGCGGGACTAATGAACACTGAAGCTTTCTTT

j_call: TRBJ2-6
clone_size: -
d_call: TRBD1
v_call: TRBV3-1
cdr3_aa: CASSHDRVSGANVLTF
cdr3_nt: TGTGCCAGCAGCCACGACAGGGTCTCTGGGGCCAACGTCCTGACTTTC

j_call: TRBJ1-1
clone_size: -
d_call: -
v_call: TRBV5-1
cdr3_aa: CASSLVGRNTEAFF
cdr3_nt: TGCGCCAGCAGCTTGGTCGGCAGGAACACTGAAGCTTTCTTT

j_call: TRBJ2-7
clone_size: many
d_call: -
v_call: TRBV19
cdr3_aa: CASSMPSGRFDEQYF
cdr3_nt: TGTGCCAGTAGTATGCCCTCTGGAAGGTTTGACGAGCAGTACTTC

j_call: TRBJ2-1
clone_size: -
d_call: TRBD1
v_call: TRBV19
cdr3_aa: CASSIRGTGTYNEQFF
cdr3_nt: TGTGCCAGTAGTATTCGAGGGACAGGGACCTACAATGAGCAGTTCTTC

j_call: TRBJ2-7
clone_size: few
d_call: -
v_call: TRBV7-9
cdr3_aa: CASSQTPVYEQYF
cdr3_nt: TGTGCCAGCAGCCAGACCCCCGTCTACGAGCAGTACTTC

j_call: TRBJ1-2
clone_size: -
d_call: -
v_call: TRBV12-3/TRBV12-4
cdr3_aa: CASSHRDAWNYGYTF
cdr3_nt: TGTGCCAGCAGCCACAGGGACGCATGGAACTATGGCTACACCTTC

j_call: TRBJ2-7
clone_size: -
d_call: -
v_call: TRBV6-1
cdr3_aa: CASSEVGSLEQYF
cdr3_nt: TGTGCCAGCAGTGAAGTCGGTAGCCTCGAGCAGTACTTC

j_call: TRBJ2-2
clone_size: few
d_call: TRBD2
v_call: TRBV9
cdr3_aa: CASSPLIGRDTGELFF
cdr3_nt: TGTGCCAGCAGCCCTTTGATCGGGAGGGACACCGGGGAGCTGTTTTTT

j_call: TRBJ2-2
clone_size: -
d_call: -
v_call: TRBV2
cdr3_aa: CASSYQNTGELFF
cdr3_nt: TGTGCCAGCAGTTACCAGAACACCGGGGAGCTGTTTTTT

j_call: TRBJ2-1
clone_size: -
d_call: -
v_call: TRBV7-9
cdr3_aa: CASSLLPLGSLDEQFF
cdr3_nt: TGTGCCAGCAGCTTACTCCCTTTGGGTTCTCTCGATGAGCAGTTCTTC

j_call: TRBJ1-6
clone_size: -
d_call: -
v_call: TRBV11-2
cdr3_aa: CASSLGGWALTSSYNSPLHF
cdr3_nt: TGTGCCAGCAGCTTAGGAGGTTGGGCCTTGACTAGCTCCTATAATTCACCCCTCCACTTT

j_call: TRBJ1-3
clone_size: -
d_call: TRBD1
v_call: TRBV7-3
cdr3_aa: CASYGTAISGNTIYF
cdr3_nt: TGTGCCTCGTACGGGACAGCCATCTCTGGAAACACCATATATTTT

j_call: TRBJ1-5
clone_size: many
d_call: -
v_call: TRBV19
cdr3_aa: CASSIDPVTGNQPQHF
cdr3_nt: TGTGCCAGTAGTATAGATCCAGTTACAGGCAATCAGCCCCAGCATTTT

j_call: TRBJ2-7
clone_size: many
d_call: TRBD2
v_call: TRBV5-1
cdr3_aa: CASSGLAGDYEQYF
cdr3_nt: TGCGCCAGCAGCGGACTAGCGGGAGATTACGAGCAGTACTTC

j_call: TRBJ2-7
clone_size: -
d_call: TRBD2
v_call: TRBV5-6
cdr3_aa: CASSLEAGGAEQYF
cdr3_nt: TGTGCCAGCAGCTTGGAAGCGGGAGGAGCGGAGCAGTACTTC

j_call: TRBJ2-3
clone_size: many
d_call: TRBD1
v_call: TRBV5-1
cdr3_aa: CASSTTGRIPTDTQYF
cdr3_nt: TGCGCCAGCAGTACGACAGGGCGGATTCCCACAGATACGCAGTATTTT

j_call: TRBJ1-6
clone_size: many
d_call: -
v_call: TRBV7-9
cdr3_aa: CASSLYLADNSPLHF
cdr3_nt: TGTGCCAGCAGCTTATATCTGGCAGATAATTCACCCCTCCACTTT

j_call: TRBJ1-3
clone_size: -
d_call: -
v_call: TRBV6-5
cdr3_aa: CASSLHRPSGNTIYF
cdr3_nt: TGTGCCAGCAGCCTCCATCGTCCCTCTGGAAACACCATATATTTT

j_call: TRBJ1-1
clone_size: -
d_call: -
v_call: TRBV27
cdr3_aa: CASRSQGNTEAFF
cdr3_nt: TGTGCCAGCAGGTCCCAGGGAAACACTGAAGCTTTCTTT

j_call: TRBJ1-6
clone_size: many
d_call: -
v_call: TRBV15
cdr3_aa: CATSIGGDSPLHF
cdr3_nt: TGTGCCACCAGCATAGGGGGGGATTCACCCCTCCACTTT

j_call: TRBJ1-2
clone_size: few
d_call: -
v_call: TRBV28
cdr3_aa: CASLGTPSGYTF
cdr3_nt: TGTGCCAGCTTAGGGACACCGAGTGGCTACACCTTC

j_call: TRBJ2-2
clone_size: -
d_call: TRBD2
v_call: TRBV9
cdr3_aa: CASSAPRSGINTGELFF
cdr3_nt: TGTGCCAGCAGCGCCCCTAGGAGCGGGATAAACACCGGGGAGCTGTTTTTT

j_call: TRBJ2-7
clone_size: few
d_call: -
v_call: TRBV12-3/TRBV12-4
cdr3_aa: CASSFGPGYEQYF
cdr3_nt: TGTGCCAGCAGTTTCGGACCCGGCTACGAGCAGTACTTC

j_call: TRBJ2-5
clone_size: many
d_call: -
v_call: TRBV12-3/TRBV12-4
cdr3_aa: CASSPGGRFQETQYF
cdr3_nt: TGTGCCAGCAGCCCCGGCGGACGGTTCCAAGAGACCCAGTACTTC

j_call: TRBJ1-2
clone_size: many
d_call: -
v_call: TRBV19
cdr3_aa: CASSISPAGYYGYTF
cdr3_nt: TGTGCCAGTAGTATAAGCCCGGCAGGGTACTATGGCTACACCTTC

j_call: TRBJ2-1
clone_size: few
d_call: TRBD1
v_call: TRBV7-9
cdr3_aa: CASSSTGAYNEQFF
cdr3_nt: TGTGCCAGCAGCTCGACAGGGGCCTACAATGAGCAGTTCTTC

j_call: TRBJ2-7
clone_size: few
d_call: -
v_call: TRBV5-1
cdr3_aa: CASRSGQLHEQYF
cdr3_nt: TGCGCCAGCCGCTCCGGACAGCTACACGAGCAGTACTTC

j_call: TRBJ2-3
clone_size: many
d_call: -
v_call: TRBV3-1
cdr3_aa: CASSQDHRGLVGTQYF
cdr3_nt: TGTGCCAGCAGCCAAGATCACCGGGGGCTGGTTGGTACGCAGTATTTT

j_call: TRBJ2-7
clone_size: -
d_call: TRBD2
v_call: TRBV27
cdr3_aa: CASSLRLAGGWYEQYF
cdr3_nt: TGTGCCAGCAGTTTACGTCTAGCGGGAGGTTGGTACGAGCAGTACTTC

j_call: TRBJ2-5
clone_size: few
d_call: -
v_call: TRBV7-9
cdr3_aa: CASSISGAEETQYF
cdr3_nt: TGTGCCAGCAGCATCTCTGGAGCGGAGGAGACCCAGTACTTC

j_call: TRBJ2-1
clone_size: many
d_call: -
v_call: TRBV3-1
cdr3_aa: CASSFGNEQFF
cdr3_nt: TGTGCCAGTAGCTTTGGGAATGAGCAGTTCTTC

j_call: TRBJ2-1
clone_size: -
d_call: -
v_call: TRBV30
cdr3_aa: CATFKAGEQFF
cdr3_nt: TGTGCCACATTTAAAGCGGGTGAGCAGTTCTTC

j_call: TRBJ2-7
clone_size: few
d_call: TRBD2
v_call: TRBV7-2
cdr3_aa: CASSPRTVAGDLSMEQYF
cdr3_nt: TGTGCCAGCAGCCCCCGGACAGTAGCGGGAGACCTATCAATGGAGCAGTACTTC

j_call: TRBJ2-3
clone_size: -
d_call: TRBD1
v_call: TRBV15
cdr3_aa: CATSRVRGLITDTQYF
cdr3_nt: TGTGCCACCAGCAGAGTCAGGGGGCTCATCACAGATACGCAGTATTTT